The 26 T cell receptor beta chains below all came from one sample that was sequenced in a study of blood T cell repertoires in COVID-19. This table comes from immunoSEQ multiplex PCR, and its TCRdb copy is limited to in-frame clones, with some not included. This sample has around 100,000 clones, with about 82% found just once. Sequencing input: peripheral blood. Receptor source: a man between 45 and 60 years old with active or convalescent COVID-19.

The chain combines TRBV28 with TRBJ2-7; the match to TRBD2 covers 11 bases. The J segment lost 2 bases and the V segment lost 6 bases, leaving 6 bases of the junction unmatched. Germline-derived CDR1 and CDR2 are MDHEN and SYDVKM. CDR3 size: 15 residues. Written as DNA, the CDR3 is TGTGCCAGCAGAAGACTAGCGGGATCCCCCTACGAGCAGTACTTC. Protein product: CASRRLAGSPYEQYF.

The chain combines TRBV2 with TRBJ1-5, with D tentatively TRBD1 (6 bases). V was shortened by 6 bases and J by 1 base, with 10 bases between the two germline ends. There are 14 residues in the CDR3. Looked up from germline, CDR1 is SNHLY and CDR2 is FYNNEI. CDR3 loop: CASRPGQSNQPQHF. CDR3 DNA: TGTGCCAGCAGGCCCGGACAGAGCAATCAGCCCCAGCATTTT.

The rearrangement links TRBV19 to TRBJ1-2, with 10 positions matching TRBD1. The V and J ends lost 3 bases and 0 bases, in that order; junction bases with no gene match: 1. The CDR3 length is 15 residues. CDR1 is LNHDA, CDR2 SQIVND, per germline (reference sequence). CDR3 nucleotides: TGTGCCAGTAGTATGGGACAGGGGACTAACTATGGCTACACCTTC. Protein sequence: CASSMGQGTNYGYTF. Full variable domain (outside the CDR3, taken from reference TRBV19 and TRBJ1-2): DGGITQSPKYLFRKEGQNVTLSCEQNLNHDAMYWYRQDPGQGLRLIYYSQIVNDFQKGDIAEGYSVSREKKESFPLTVTSAQKNPTAFYLCASSMGQGTNYGYTFGSGTRLTVV.

CDR3 loop: CASTQGLAGSEQFF. Written as DNA, the CDR3 is TGTGCCAGCACCCAGGGGCTAGCGGGAAGTGAGCAGTTCTTC. The V gene is TRBV2, the J gene TRBJ2-1, with TRBD2 matching 9 bases. V lost 7 bases, J lost 9 bases, and 10 bases stayed unmatched. This CDR3 comprises 14 residues. Germline V gene data show CDR1 as SNHLY and CDR2 as FYNNEI.

CDR3 DNA sequence: TGTGCCAGTCGAGGGGGCGAGACCAAAAACATTCAGTACTTC. Translation: CASRGGETKNIQYF. V is TRBV7-9 and J is TRBJ2-4; 7 nucleotides align to TRBD1. This CDR3 contains 14 residues. The germline V gene encodes CDR1 SEHNR and CDR2 FQNEAQ (reference sequence). The trim removed 9 bases at V and 2 bases at J, leaving 7 bases unmatched.

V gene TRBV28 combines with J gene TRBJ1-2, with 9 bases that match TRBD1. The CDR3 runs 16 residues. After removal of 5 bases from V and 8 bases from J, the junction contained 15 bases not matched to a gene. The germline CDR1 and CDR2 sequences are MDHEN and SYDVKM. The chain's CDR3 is CASSTIGQGRGGGYTF. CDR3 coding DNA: TGTGCCAGCAGTACCATCGGACAGGGGAGGGGTGGAGGCTACACCTTC.

The CDR3 sequence: CASVANYPTGELFF. The CDR3, as DNA: TGTGCCAGCGTTGCGAACTACCCCACCGGGGAGCTGTTTTTT. The chain carries TRBV2 and TRBJ2-2; no reliable D call. The CDR3 runs 14 residues. Germline assignment: CDR1 SNHLY and CDR2 FYNNEI. V shed 8 bases and J shed 4 bases, with 14 bases lying between them.

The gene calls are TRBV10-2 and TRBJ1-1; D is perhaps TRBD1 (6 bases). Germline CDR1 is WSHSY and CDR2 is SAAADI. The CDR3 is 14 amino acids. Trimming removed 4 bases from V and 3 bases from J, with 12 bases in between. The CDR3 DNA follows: TGCGCCAGCAGTGTTGATCAGGGGCACACTGAAGCTTTCTTT. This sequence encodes CASSVDQGHTEAFF.

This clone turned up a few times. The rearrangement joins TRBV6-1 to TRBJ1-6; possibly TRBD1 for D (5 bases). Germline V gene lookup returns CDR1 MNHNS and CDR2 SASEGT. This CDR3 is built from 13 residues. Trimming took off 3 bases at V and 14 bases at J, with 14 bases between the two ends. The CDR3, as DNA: TGTGCCAGCAGTGATTCGGGGGTGTCGGCCCTCCACTTT. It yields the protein CASSDSGVSALHF.

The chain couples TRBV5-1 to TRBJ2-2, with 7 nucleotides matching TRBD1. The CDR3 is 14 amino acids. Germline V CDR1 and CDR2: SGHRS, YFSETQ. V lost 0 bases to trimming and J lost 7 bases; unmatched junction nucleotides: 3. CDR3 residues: CASSLGQGVGELFF. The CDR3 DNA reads TGCGCCAGCAGCTTGGGCCAGGGGGTCGGGGAGCTGTTTTTT.

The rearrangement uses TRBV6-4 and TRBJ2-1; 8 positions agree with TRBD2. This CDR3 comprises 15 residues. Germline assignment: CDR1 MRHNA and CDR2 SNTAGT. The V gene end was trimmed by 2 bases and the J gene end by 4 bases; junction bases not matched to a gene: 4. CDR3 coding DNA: TGTGCCAGCAGTGACGAGGCTAGCGGGTACAATGAGCAGTTCTTC. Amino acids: CASSDEASGYNEQFF.

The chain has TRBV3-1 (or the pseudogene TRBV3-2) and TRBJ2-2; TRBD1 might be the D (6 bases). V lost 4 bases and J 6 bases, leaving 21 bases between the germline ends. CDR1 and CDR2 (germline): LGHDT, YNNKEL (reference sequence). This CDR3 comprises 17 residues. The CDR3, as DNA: TGTGCCAGCAGCCCCCTAAGGAAGGGGGATAGGGCCGGGGAGCTGTTTTTT. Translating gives CASSPLRKGDRAGELFF.

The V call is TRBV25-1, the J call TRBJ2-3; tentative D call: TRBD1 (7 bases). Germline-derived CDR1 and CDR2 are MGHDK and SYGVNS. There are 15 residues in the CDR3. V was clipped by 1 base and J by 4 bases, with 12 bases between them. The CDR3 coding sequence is TGTGCCAGCAGTGAATTCGGCAGGGGGGCAGATACGCAGTATTTT. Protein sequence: CASSEFGRGADTQYF.

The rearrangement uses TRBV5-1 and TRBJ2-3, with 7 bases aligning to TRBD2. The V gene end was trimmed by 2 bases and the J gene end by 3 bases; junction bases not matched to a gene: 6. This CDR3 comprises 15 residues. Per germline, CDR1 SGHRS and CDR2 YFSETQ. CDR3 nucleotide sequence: TGCGCCAGCAGCTTTACCCCGGGACTAACAGATACGCAGTATTTT. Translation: CASSFTPGLTDTQYF.

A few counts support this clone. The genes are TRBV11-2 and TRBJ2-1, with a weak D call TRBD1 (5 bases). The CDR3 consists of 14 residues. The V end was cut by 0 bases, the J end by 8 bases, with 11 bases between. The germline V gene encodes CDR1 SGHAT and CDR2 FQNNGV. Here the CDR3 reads CASSLEQVYDEQFF. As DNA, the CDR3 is TGTGCCAGCAGCTTAGAACAGGTCTATGATGAGCAGTTCTTC.

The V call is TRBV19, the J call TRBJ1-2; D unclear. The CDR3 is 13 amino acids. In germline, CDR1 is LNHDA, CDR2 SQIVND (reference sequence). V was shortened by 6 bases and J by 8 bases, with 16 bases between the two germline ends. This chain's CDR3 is CASSPGPGRGYTF. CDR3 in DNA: TGTGCCAGTAGCCCCGGGCCGGGGAGGGGCTACACCTTC.

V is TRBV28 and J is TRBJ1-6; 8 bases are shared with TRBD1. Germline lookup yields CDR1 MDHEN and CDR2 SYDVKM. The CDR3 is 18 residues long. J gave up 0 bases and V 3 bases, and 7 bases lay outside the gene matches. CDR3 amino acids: CASSFIRDRSSYNSPLHF. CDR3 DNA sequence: TGTGCCAGCAGTTTCATTCGGGACAGGAGCTCCTATAATTCACCCCTCCACTTT.

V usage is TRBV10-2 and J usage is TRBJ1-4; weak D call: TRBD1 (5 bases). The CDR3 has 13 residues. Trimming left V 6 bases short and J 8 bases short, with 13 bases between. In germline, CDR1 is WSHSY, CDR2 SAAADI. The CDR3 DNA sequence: TGCGCCAGCAGCTCCAGGGTTGGCGAAAAACTGTTTTTT. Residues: CASSSRVGEKLFF.

CDR3 nucleotide sequence: TGTGCCAGCAGCCAAGGACAGGGGGCTAAGGGCGAGCAGTACTTC. Translating gives CASSQGQGAKGEQYF. This chain links TRBV4-2 with TRBJ2-7; 10 nucleotides line up with TRBD1. After removal of 1 base from V and 6 bases from J, the junction contained 6 bases not matched to a gene. From germline, CDR1 is LGHNA and CDR2 YNFKEQ. The CDR3 covers 15 residues.

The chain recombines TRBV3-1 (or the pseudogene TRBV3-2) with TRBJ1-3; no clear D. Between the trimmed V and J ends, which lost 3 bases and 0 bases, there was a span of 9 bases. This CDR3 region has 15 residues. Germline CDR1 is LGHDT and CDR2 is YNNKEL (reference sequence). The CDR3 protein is CASSQSSSSGNTIYF. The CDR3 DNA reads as TGTGCCAGCAGCCAGTCGTCCAGCTCTGGAAACACCATATATTTT.

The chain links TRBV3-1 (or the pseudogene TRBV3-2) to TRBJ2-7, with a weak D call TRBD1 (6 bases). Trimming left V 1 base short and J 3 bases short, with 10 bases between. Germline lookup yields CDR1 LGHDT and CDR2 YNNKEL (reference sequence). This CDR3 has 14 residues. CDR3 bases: TGTGCCAGCAGCCAAGGGACAGAAGACTACGAGCAGTACTTC. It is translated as CASSQGTEDYEQYF.

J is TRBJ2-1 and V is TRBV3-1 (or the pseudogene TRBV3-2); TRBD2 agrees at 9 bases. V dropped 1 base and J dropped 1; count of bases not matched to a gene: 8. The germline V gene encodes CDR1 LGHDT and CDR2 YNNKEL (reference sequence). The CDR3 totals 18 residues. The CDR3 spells CASSQARLAGRSYNEQFF. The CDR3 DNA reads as TGTGCCAGCAGCCAAGCCAGGCTAGCGGGAAGGTCCTACAATGAGCAGTTCTTC.

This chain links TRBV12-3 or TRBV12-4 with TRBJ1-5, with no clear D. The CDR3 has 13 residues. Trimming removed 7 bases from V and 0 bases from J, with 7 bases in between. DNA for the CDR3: TGTGCCAGCACCTCTTTTAGCAATCAGCCCCAGCATTTT. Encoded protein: CASTSFSNQPQHF.

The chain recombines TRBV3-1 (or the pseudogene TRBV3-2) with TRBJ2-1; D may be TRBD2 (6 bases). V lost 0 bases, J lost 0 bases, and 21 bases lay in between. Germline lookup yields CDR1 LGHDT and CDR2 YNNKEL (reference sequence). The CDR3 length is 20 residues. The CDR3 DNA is TGTGCCAGCAGCCAAGATTTAGGTCTAGCGCCTCACTCCTCCTACAATGAGCAGTTCTTC. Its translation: CASSQDLGLAPHSSYNEQFF.

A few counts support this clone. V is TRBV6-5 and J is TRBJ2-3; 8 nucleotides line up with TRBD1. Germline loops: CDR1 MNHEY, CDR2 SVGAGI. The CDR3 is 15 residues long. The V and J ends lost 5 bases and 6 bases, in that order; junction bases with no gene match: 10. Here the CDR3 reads CASSRGQGVRDTQYF. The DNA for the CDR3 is TGTGCCAGCAGTCGAGGACAGGGCGTGAGGGATACGCAGTATTTT.

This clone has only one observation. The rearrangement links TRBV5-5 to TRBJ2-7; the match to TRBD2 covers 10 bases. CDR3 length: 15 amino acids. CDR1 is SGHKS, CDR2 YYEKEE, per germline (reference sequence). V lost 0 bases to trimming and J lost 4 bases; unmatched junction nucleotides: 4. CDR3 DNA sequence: TGTGCCAGCAGCTTGGAGCCGACTAGCGGGTACGAGCAGTACTTC. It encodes CASSLEPTSGYEQYF.